A selection of T cell receptor beta chains follows, all from one sample in a study of T-cell reconstitution after alpha-beta-depleted transplantation in children. TCRdb recomputed calls from the PCR reads with MiXCR, one row per CDR3 protein. The data show about 580,000 distinct CDR3 sequences, under 30% seen once. This specimen consisted of PBMCs, mostly from graft donor cells, obtained 360 days after TCRalphabeta/CD19-depleted stem cell transplant. These receptors all stem from a boy under three years old who had a stem cell transplant for acute myeloid leukemia, so the T cells may come from the graft donor. Each CDR3 is given without its conserved first and last residue. D genes are given only for firm matches.

j_call d_call v_call cdr3_aa
TRBJ1-1 NA TRBV20-1 SARHPMNTEAF
TRBJ2-1 TRBD1 TRBV18 ASSPRDRLSSYNEQF
TRBJ2-1 NA TRBV29-1 SVGRGGSYNEQF
TRBJ2-6 NA TRBV6-1 ASSPNGGANVLT
TRBJ2-1 NA TRBV6-1 ASSPPPGAYNEQF
TRBJ2-5 TRBD1 TRBV7-2 ASSWDSETQY
TRBJ2-1 TRBD2 TRBV5-5 ASSPGTSGSYNEQF
TRBJ2-7 NA TRBV6-5 ASSYSIGGNEQY
TRBJ2-3 NA TRBV6-5 ASSWQGINTDTQY
TRBJ2-1 NA TRBV15 ATRSPDPDNEQF
TRBJ2-5 NA TRBV6-1 ASQGWQGQETQY
TRBJ2-5 NA TRBV10-3 AISDGSVQETQY
TRBJ2-2 NA TRBV4-3 ASSQGRDTPVAGELF
TRBJ2-4 TRBD1 TRBV7-2 ASSPRRQGVAKNIQY
TRBJ2-3 NA TRBV7-8 ASAMLAAPSTDTQY
TRBJ1-2 NA TRBV3-1 ASSQVDRNYGYT
TRBJ1-2 TRBD1 TRBV6-5 ASKPPDRDYGYT
TRBJ1-6 TRBD1 TRBV20-1 SARDRSNSPLH
TRBJ2-5 NA TRBV5-1 ASSQWTAGTQETQY
TRBJ2-7 TRBD2 TRBV7-2 ASSPLSDSGGFYEQY
TRBJ1-1 NA TRBV29-1 SVEDPGWGDTEAF
TRBJ2-2 NA TRBV7-6 ASSPRGGAAGELF
TRBJ2-5 NA TRBV4-3 ASSQDLARGGQETQY
TRBJ1-1 TRBD1 TRBV6-2/TRBV6-3 ASSYSRTGRGREAF
TRBJ1-1 TRBD1 TRBV6-2/TRBV6-3 ASSPDREVTEAF
TRBJ1-1 NA TRBV12-3/TRBV12-4 ASSFSRNTEAF
TRBJ2-1 TRBD2 TRBV12-3/TRBV12-4 ASSSPGLAFSNEQF
TRBJ2-1 NA TRBV11-1 ASSTRGLPNEQF
TRBJ2-5 NA TRBV7-8 ASTDLGGRFYIETQY
TRBJ2-5 TRBD2 TRBV10-3 AISESKRGQETQY
TRBJ1-5 TRBD1 TRBV7-9 ASSLGAGGDPSNQPQH
TRBJ2-3 NA TRBV4-1 AMGPAAGTDTQY
TRBJ2-2 NA TRBV20-1 SARDYRAVTGELF
TRBJ1-1 NA TRBV10-3 AISEKGGSTEAF
TRBJ1-2 NA TRBV20-1 SARDWRVNYGYT
TRBJ2-5 NA TRBV12-3/TRBV12-4 ASRGRGQETQY
TRBJ1-1 NA TRBV21-1 ASSSKQGAHEAF
TRBJ2-5 NA TRBV12-3/TRBV12-4 ASSLRATNQETQY
TRBJ1-5 NA TRBV28 ASRQFRQPQH
TRBJ2-7 NA TRBV27 ASSPGLSSYEQY
TRBJ2-7 TRBD1 TRBV6-5 ASSYQGQGFYEQY
TRBJ1-3 NA TRBV12-3/TRBV12-4 ASSRWWYDSGNTIY
TRBJ2-5 TRBD2 TRBV12-3/TRBV12-4 ASRVAGLRTQY
TRBJ2-5 TRBD1 TRBV9 ASSVTGGAETQY
TRBJ2-2 TRBD1 TRBV11-2 ASSRTGGRNTGELF
TRBJ2-5 NA TRBV28 ASSPLGLEETQY
TRBJ1-2 NA TRBV7-2 ASSLAAQEGFYGYT
TRBJ2-3 TRBD1 TRBV4-3 ASSQEPFGTGGSDTQY
TRBJ2-4 NA TRBV29-1 SVGARAKNIQY
TRBJ2-7 NA TRBV12-3/TRBV12-4 ASSLEDLDEQY
TRBJ1-1 TRBD1 TRBV28 ASSESLQGAREAF
TRBJ2-5 NA TRBV20-1 SASLTGIQETQY